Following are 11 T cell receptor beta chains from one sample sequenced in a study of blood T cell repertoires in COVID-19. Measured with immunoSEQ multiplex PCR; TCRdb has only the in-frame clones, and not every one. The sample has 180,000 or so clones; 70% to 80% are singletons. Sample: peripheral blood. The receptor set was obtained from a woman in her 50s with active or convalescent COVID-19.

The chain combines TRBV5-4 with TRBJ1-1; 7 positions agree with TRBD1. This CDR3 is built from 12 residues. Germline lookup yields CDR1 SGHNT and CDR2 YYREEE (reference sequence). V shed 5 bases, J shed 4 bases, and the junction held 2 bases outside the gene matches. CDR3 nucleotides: TGTGCCAGCAGGGGGGACAGCACTGAAGCTTTCTTT. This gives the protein CASRGDSTEAFF.

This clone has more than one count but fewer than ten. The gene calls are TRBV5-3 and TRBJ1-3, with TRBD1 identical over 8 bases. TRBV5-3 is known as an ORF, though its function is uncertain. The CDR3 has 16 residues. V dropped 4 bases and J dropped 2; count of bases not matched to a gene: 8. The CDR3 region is CARSPTGTGTGNTIYF. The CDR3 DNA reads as TGTGCCAGAAGCCCGACCGGGACAGGCACTGGAAACACCATATATTTT.

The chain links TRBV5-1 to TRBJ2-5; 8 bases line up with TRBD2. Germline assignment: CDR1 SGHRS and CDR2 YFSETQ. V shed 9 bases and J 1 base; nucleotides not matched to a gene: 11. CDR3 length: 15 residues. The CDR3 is CATNSGGRPQETQYF. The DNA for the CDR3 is TGCGCCACCAACTCCGGCGGGAGGCCCCAAGAGACCCAGTACTTC.

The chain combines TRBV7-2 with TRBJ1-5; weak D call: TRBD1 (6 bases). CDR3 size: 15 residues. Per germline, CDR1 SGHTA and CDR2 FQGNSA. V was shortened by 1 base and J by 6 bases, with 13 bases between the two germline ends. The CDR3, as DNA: TGTGCCAGCAGCTTAGTGGGGGGGGCTGGTCAGCCCCAGCATTTT. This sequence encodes CASSLVGGAGQPQHF.

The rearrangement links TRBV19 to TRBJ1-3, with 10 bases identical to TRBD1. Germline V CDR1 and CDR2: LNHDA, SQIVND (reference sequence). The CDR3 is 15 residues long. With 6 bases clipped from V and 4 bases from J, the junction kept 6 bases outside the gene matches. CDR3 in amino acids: CASSRQGAGGNTIYF. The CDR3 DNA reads TGTGCCAGTAGCCGACAGGGGGCTGGCGGAAACACCATATATTTT.

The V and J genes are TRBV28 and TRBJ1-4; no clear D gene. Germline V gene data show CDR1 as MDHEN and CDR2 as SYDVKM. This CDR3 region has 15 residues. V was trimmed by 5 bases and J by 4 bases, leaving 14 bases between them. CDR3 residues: CASSPDLPGNEKLFF. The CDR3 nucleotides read TGTGCCAGCAGTCCGGACTTACCTGGTAATGAAAAACTGTTTTTT.

CDR3 region: CASSSRQAGPSTDTQYF. CDR3 nucleotides: TGTGCCAGTAGTTCAAGACAAGCGGGTCCTAGCACAGATACGCAGTATTTT. The chain carries TRBV19 and TRBJ2-3, with D possibly being TRBD2 (6 bases). Germline V CDR1 and CDR2: LNHDA, SQIVND (reference sequence). This CDR3 comprises 17 residues. V gave up 5 bases and J gave up 0 bases, with 18 bases separating them.

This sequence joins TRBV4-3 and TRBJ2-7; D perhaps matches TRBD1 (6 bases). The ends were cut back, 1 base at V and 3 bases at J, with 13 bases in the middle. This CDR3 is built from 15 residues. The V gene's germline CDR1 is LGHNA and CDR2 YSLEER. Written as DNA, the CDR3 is TGCGCCAGCAGCCAAGGCCGACAGGACGACTACGAGCAGTACTTC. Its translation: CASSQGRQDDYEQYF.

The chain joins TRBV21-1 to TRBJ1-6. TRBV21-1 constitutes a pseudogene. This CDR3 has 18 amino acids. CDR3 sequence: CASSSSSGSFSYNSPLHF. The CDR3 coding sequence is TGTGCCAGCAGCTCCTCTTCCGGGAGCTTCTCCTATAATTCACCCCTCCACTTT.

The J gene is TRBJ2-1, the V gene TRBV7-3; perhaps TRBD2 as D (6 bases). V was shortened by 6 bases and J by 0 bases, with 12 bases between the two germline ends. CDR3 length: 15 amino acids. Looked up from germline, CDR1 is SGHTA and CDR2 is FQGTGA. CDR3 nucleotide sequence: TGTGCCAGCAGTTCTGCGGGATCCTCCTACAATGAGCAGTTCTTC. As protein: CASSSAGSSYNEQFF.

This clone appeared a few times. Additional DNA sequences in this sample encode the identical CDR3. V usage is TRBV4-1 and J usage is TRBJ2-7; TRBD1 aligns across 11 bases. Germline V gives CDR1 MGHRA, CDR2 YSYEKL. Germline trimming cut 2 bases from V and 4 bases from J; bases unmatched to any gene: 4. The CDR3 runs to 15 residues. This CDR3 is CASSQTGTGGYEQYF. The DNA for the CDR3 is TGCGCCAGCAGCCAAACCGGGACAGGGGGTTACGAGCAGTACTTC.